A single T cell receptor beta chain is shown here with its context. The antigen is not known. CDR1 and CDR2 (germline): LNHNV, YYDKDF (reference sequence). The V gene lost 0 bases and the J gene lost 3 bases, with 9 bases spanning the gap. This CDR3 has 15 residues. Amplified TCR beta CDR3 regions derived from RNA transcripts. A first-round RT-PCR of the TCR CDR3 used the HTBI primer set. TCRdb used MiXCR to reprocess the multiplex PCR reads, holding one entry per CDR3 protein. The repertoire consists of almost 500,000 distinct CDR3 sequences, with 20% to 25% occurring once and the leading ten covering approximately 49%. This entry belongs to a study of T cells in Graves' hyperthyroidism and ophthalmopathy. Findings and caveats of the study: In the analysis, a 13 V-J model separated ophthalmopathy from stable hyperthyroidism.

This clonotype was sampled from a woman aged 70-85 years with Graves' ophthalmopathy. Specimen: blood. The chain couples TRBV15 to TRBJ1-3, with D perhaps TRBD1 (5 bases). In nucleotides, the CDR3 is TGTGCCACCAGCAGAGATTTCGGGGGTGGAAACACCATATATTTT. This codes for CATSRDFGGGNTIYF.